Below, one T cell receptor (beta chain) is given with its context. These data originate in a study of shared clonotypes between healthy human individuals. Repertoires were generated with immunoSEQ multiplex PCR, while TCRdb's copy carries only in-frame clones and drops some. The sample yields some 680,000 clones, 55% to 85% seen once. The TCR originated in a woman aged 25 to 39 in good health. The sequenced material came from memory CD4+ T cells sorted from blood. Regarding subset: CD45RA-negative fraction.

Here the CDR3 reads CASSFRPKTEQYF. The CDR3 DNA sequence: TGTGCCAGCAGCTTCAGACCCAAGACAGAGCAGTACTTC. The genes are TRBV11-3 and TRBJ2-7; D gene ambiguous. The germline gives CDR1 SGHNT, CDR2 YENEEA. V was trimmed by 3 bases and J by 7 bases, leaving 13 bases between them. The CDR3 covers 13 residues.